A single sample gave rise to the 4 T cell receptor beta chains below, sequenced in a study of early T cells in non-severe SARS-CoV-2 infection. TCRdb passed the 5' RACE reads through MiXCR, listing each CDR3 protein once. This sample has about 73,000 distinct CDR3 sequences, with roughly 15% found just once. Sequencing was performed on whole blood. The receptors stem from an adult who was a healthcare worker with PCR-confirmed SARS-CoV-2 infection or an uninfected control (not recorded which).

This clonotype was observed a handful of times. V is TRBV2 and J is TRBJ2-5, with D unresolved. Trimming cost V 2 bases and J 3 bases, with 1 base left between them. CDR3 size: 11 residues. Per germline, CDR1 SNHLY and CDR2 FYNNEI. CDR3 in DNA: TGTGCCAGCAGTGAAAAAGAGACCCAGTACTTC. Amino acids: CASSEKETQYF. Filled out from reference TRBV2 and TRBJ2-5, the complete variable domain reads EPEVTQTPSHQVTQMGQEVILRCVPISNHLYFYWYRQILGQKVEFLVSFYNNEISEKSEIFDDQFSVERPDGSNFTLKIRSTKLEDSAMYFCASSEKETQYFGPGTRLLVL.

This clonotype was counted once. Its ends do not fully match the called genes, so a read error is possible. The chain employs TRBV7-2 and TRBJ2-3; D may be TRBD1 (5 bases). The germline V gene encodes CDR1 SGHTA and CDR2 FQGNSA. CDR3 length: 15 amino acids. In DNA form, the CDR3 reads TGTGCCAGCAGCTTAGGGCAGGGTCAGACAGACACGCAGTATTTT. Translated: CASSLGQGQTDTQYF.

This clonotype was seen a few times. The J gene is TRBJ2-7, the V gene TRBV2, with D unresolved. Germline CDR1 SNHLY, CDR2 FYNNEI. The CDR3 runs to 14 residues. V lost 6 bases, J lost 0 bases, and 12 bases lay in between. CDR3 loop: CASRVYEASYEQYF. The DNA of the CDR3 is TGTGCCAGCAGGGTATATGAAGCCTCCTACGAGCAGTACTTC.

This clonotype turned up a few times. V and J are TRBV20-1 and TRBJ2-1, with 7 bases fitting TRBD1. Per germline, CDR1 DFQATT and CDR2 SNEGSKA (reference sequence). This CDR3 spans 16 amino acids. J gave up 1 base and V 3 bases, and 9 bases lay outside the gene matches. The CDR3 sequence: CSASPRGTASYNEQFF. Written as DNA, the CDR3 is TGCAGTGCTAGTCCCCGTGGGACAGCGTCCTACAATGAGCAGTTCTTC.